One and the same sample provided the 9 T cell receptor beta chains below, sequenced in a study of blood T cell repertoires in COVID-19. Assay used: immunoSEQ multiplex PCR; TCRdb lists only in-frame clones, some missing. The sample lists under 400,000 clones, about 90% occurring once. The sample consisted of peripheral blood. The receptors come from a woman aged 30 to 39 with COVID-19, enrolled during active disease.

The V and J genes are TRBV5-1 and TRBJ2-1, with 7 bases lining up with TRBD2. V trimming: 5 bases; J trimming: 8 bases; junction bases outside the gene matches: 16. This CDR3 comprises 16 residues. Germline values: CDR1 SGHRS, CDR2 YFSETQ. The CDR3 loop is CASRDIKRDVSDEQFF. CDR3 DNA: TGCGCCAGCAGGGACATCAAGCGGGACGTCTCGGATGAGCAGTTCTTC.

V gene TRBV5-4 combines with J gene TRBJ1-1, with a possible D match to TRBD1 (6 bases). The CDR3 is made up of 17 amino acids. CDR1 is SGHNT and CDR2 is YYREEE in the germline V gene (reference sequence). V was shortened by 0 bases and J by 2 bases, with 17 bases between the two germline ends. The CDR3 loop is CASSLAMLGALNTEAFF. As DNA, the CDR3 is TGTGCCAGCAGCTTGGCCATGTTGGGGGCTCTAAACACTGAAGCTTTCTTT.

The chain employs TRBV5-6 and TRBJ1-1, with 7 bases fitting TRBD1. Trimming at V came to 3 bases and at J to 4 bases, leaving 9 bases not matched to a gene. This CDR3 region has 15 residues. Germline CDR1 SGHDT, CDR2 YYEEEE. As DNA, the CDR3 is TGTGCCAGCAGCTACAACAGGGGACGCGGCACTGAAGCTTTCTTT. This gives the protein CASSYNRGRGTEAFF. Together with reference TRBV5-6 and TRBJ1-1, the CDR3 gives the full variable domain: DAGVTQSPTHLIKTRGQQVTLRCSPKSGHDTVSWYQQALGQGPQFIFQYYEEEERQRGNFPDRFSGHQFPNYSSELNVNALLLGDSALYLCASSYNRGRGTEAFFGQGTRLTVV.

This chain links TRBV5-1 with TRBJ2-1; 7 bases line up with TRBD1. V shed 3 bases and J 3 bases; nucleotides not matched to a gene: 3. From germline, CDR1 is SGHRS and CDR2 YFSETQ. This CDR3 is built from 14 residues. The CDR3 DNA follows: TGCGCCAGCAGCTCGGACAGGAGCTACAATGAGCAGTTCTTC. This gives the protein CASSSDRSYNEQFF.

The chain uses TRBV19 and TRBJ1-1, with 8 positions matching TRBD1. Germline assignment: CDR1 LNHDA and CDR2 SQIVND (reference sequence). The length of the CDR3 is 16 residues. V dropped 6 bases and J dropped 7; count of bases not matched to a gene: 16. Here the CDR3 DNA reads TGTGCCAGTAGCAGAGGGTATAACAGGGGGGAAGGTGAAGCTTTCTTT. It is translated as CASSRGYNRGEGEAFF.

The gene calls are TRBV15 and TRBJ2-7; D might be TRBD1 (5 bases). Germline V gene lookup returns CDR1 LNHNV and CDR2 YYDKDF (reference sequence). Between the trimmed V and J ends, which lost 3 bases and 6 bases, there was a span of 9 bases. The CDR3 extends over 12 amino acids. In DNA form, the CDR3 reads TGTGCCACCAGCAGCATAGGGGTCGAGCAGTACTTC. Protein: CATSSIGVEQYF.

This clone was seen just once. This chain uses TRBV7-3 with TRBJ2-2, with D perhaps TRBD1 (5 bases). Trimming took 2 bases from V and 1 from J, leaving 11 bases between them. CDR1 and CDR2 (germline): SGHTA, FQGTGA. This CDR3 has 16 residues. The CDR3 loop is CASSLLPQGNTGELFF. The CDR3 bases are TGTGCCAGCAGCTTACTTCCCCAGGGGAACACCGGGGAGCTGTTTTTT.

The V call is TRBV6-5, the J call TRBJ2-5, with TRBD2 identical over 14 bases. Germline CDR1 reads MNHEY; CDR2 reads SVGAGI. J was trimmed by 3 bases and V by 7 bases; bases with no gene match: 4. This CDR3 region has 15 residues. CDR3 in amino acids: CASNSGLAGEETQYF. CDR3 in DNA: TGTGCCAGCAATTCGGGACTAGCGGGAGAAGAGACCCAGTACTTC.

The CDR3 is CASSVEREGEQYF. The DNA of the CDR3 is TGTGCCAGCAGTGTAGAGCGGGAAGGCGAGCAGTACTTC. The chain uses TRBV2 and TRBJ2-7; TRBD2 matches 7 bases. The CDR3 extends over 13 amino acids. V gave up 4 bases and J gave up 6 bases; unmatched junction bases: 6. The germline gives CDR1 SNHLY, CDR2 FYNNEI.